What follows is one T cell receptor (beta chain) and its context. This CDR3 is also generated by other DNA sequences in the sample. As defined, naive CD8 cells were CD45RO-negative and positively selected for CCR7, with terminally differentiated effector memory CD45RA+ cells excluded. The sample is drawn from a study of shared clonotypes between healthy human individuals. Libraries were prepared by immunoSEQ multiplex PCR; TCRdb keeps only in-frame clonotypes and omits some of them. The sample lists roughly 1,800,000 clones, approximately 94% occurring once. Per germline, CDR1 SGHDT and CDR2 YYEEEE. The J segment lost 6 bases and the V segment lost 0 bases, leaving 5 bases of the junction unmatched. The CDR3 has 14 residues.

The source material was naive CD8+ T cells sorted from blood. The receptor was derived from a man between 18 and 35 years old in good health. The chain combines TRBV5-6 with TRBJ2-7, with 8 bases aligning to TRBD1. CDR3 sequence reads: CASSLVGQGSEQYF. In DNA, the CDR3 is TGTGCCAGCAGCTTGGTCGGACAGGGATCCGAGCAGTACTTC.